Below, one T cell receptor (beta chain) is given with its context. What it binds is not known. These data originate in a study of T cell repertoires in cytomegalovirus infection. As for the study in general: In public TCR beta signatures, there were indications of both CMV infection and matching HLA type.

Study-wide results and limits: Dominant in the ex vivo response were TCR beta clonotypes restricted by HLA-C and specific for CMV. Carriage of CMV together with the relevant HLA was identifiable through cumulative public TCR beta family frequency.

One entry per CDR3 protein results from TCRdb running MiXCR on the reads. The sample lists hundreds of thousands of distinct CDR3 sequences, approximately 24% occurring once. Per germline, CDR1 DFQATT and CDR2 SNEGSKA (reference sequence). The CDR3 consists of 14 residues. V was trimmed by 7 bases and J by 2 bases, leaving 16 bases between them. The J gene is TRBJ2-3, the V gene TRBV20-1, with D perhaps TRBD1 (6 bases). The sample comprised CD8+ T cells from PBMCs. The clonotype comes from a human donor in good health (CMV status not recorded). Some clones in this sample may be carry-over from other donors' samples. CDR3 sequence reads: CSVLEGEYTDTQYF. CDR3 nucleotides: TGCAGTGTCCTCGAGGGGGAATACACAGATACGCAGTATTTT.